This T cell receptor (beta chain) was captured in a study of cytomegalovirus exposure and HLA in healthy donors. Overall study findings and caveats: In presence/absence analyses, roughly uniform sequencing depth across donors was assumed.

Trimming shortened V by 5 bases and J by 8 bases, and 7 bases separated the two germline ends. Germline loops: CDR1 SGHAT, CDR2 FQNNGV. This CDR3 is 11 amino acids long. PCR used 60 Vbeta primers and 13 Jbeta primers. Some clones are missing from TCRdb's copy, which holds only in-frame ones; the method was immunoSEQ multiplex PCR. Of around 94,000 clones in the sample, roughly 60% were seen once. To note about this clone: Antigen specificity is unknown.

The chain recombines TRBV11-2 with TRBJ2-1; D unresolved. Sequencing used PBMCs. The TCR originated in a human donor in good health. CDR3 sequence reads: CASSPSDEQFF. The CDR3 region has the DNA TGTGCCAGCAGCCCCTCAGATGAGCAGTTCTTC.